This T cell receptor (beta chain) came from a study of T cell repertoires in cytomegalovirus infection. About this clonotype: It is unclear where the CDR3 begins or ends on the DNA, so no DNA is shown, and the CDR3 is as TCRdb lists it.

Each CDR3 protein is one row after TCRdb ran MiXCR on the reads. The table includes 200,000 to 300,000 distinct CDR3 sequences, 12% to 15% detected once. Sequencing used PBMCs. The receptor was isolated from a human donor in good health (CMV status not recorded). Some clones in this sample may be carry-over from other donors' samples.

This chain's CDR3 is CISVSEAEREMNTGELFF. The chain couples TRBV7-5 to TRBJ2-2; the D call of TRBD2 is as the table states it, not checked on the DNA. TRBV7-5 is labeled a pseudogene. The CDR3 numbers 18 amino acids, ends counted.